This T cell receptor beta chain derives from a study of T-cell memory formation after mild COVID-19. Study at large: Largely donor-specific sequence clusters came from two donors. Study-wide findings and caveats: Most CD4+ clones that shrank were in CM and EM, while CD8+ ones turned up in EMRA. Pre-infection memory held some responding clones, suggesting pre-existing cross-reactive T cells responded.

V shed 3 bases and J shed 2 bases, with 22 bases lying between them. This CDR3 is 18 amino acids long. Germline CDR1 and CDR2: KGHSH and LQKENI. Remarks on this clonotype: Its antigen is unknown.

cDNA libraries for TCR alpha and TCR beta, carrying sample barcodes and UMIs, came from 5'RACE with constant-segment primers. TCRdb recomputed calls from the 5' RACE reads with MiXCR, one row per CDR3 protein. The sample records approximately 580,000 distinct CDR3 sequences, roughly 21% being singletons. This sequence originates from an adult woman who had mild COVID-19 (a few samples of this study predate the infection). Cell type and time point are not known. Input material: PBMCs or a T cell subset sorted from them (not recorded which). The J gene is TRBJ1-2, the V gene TRBV18, with D unclear. CDR3 amino acids: CASSPLYNTGDGNYGYTF. The CDR3 DNA follows: TGTGCCAGCTCACCTCTCTATAACACCGGGGATGGCAACTATGGCTACACCTTC.